This T cell receptor beta chain is from a study of vaccination and CD4 T cells after COVID-19. Study-level information: Timing of post-vaccine sample collection was a median 72 days after dose two, with a range of 14 to 241. Spike peptides, overlapping and drawn from SARS-CoV-2, HCoV-NL63, HCoV-OC43 and HCoV-229E, were used to stimulate cells.

Notes on this clonotype: Its antigen is currently unknown.

CDR3 size: 14 residues. Germline CDR1 and CDR2: SGHTA and FQGNSA. The V segment lost 5 bases and the J segment 5 bases; nucleotides outside the gene matches: 8. The Oncomine TCR Beta short-read assay sequenced DNA from cultured CD4+ T cells. TCRdb re-called the PCR reads through MiXCR, storing one row per CDR3 protein. The data contain around 15,000 distinct CDR3 sequences, more than 40% of them singletons. Time point defined: late sampling 161 to 241 days after vaccination in a few convalescent patients. Treatment specified: approximately nine-day PBMC culture with coronavirus spike peptide pools or control peptides (ViraFEST assay).

This sequence originates from a human donor who had recovered from COVID-19. V and J are TRBV7-2 and TRBJ1-1; 7 bases map to TRBD1. Sample: CD4+ T cells from blood, cultured in vitro, taken about 7 months after SARS-CoV-2 vaccination. DNA for the CDR3: TGTGCCAGCAGCACGCGGCAGGGGGGAACTGAAGCTTTCTTT. Translation gives CASSTRQGGTEAFF.